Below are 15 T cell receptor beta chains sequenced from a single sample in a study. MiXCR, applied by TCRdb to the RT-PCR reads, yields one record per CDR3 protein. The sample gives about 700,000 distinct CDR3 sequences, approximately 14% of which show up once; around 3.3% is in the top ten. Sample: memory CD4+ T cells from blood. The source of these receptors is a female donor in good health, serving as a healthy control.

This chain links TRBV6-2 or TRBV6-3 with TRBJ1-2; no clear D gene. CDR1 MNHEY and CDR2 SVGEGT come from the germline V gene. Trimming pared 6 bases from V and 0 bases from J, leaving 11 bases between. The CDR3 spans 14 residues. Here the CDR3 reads CASSPGSPNYGYTF. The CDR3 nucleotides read TGTGCCAGCAGCCCCGGGAGCCCTAACTATGGCTACACCTTC.

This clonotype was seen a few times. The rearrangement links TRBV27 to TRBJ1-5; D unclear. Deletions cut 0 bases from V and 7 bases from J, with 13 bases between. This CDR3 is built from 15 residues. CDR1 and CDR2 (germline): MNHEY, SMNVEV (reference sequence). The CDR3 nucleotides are TGTGCCAGCAGTTTATCTAGACAAAACAACCAGCCCCAGCATTTT. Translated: CASSLSRQNNQPQHF.

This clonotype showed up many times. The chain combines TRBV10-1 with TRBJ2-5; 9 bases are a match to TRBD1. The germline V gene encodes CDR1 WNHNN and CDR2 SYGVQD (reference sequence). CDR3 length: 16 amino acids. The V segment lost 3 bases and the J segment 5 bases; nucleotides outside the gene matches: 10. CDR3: CASSDTGTGTTETQYF. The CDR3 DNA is TGCGCCAGCAGTGACACCGGGACAGGGACGACGGAGACCCAGTACTTC.

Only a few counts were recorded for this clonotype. This chain's CDR3 is CASSRPGAAYGYTF. The CDR3 DNA sequence: TGTGCCAGCAGTCGTCCGGGGGCGGCCTATGGCTACACCTTC. The V call is TRBV25-1, the J call TRBJ1-2, with a tentative D call TRBD1 (6 bases). The germline V and J ends were trimmed by 5 bases and 4 bases, with 14 bases remaining between them. The germline V gene encodes CDR1 MGHDK and CDR2 SYGVNS. The CDR3 contains 14 residues.

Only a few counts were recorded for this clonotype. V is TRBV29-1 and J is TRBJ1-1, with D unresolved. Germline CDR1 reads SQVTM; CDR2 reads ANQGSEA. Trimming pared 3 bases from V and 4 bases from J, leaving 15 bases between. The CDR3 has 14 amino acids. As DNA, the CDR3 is TGCAGCGTTGAGCAGTCGGCGCCGGGCACTGAAGCTTTCTTT. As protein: CSVEQSAPGTEAFF.

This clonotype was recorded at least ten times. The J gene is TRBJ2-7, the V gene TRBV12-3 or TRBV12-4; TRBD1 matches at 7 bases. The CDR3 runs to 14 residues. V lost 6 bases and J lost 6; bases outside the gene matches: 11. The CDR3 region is CASSQPGTAREQYF. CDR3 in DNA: TGTGCCAGCAGCCAACCTGGGACAGCACGCGAGCAGTACTTC.

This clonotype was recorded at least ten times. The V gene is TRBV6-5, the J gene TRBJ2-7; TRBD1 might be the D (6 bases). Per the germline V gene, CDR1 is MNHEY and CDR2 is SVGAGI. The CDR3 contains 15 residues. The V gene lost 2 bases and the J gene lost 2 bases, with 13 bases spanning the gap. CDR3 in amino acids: CASSYSLDRTYEQYF. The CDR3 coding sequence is TGTGCCAGCAGTTACAGTCTGGACAGAACCTACGAGCAGTACTTC.

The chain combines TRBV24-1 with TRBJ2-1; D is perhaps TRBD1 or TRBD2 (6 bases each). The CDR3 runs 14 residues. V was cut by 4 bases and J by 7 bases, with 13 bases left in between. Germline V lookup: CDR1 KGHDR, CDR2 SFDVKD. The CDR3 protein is CATSEGQGRNEQFF. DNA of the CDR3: TGTGCCACCAGTGAGGGGCAGGGGAGGAATGAGCAGTTCTTC.

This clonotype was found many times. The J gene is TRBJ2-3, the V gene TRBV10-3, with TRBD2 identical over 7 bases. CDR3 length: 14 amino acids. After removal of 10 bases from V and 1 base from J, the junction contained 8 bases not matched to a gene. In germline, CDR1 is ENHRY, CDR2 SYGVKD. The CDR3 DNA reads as TGTGCCACCTCGGGTAGCGGGCGCACAGATACGCAGTATTTT. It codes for CATSGSGRTDTQYF.

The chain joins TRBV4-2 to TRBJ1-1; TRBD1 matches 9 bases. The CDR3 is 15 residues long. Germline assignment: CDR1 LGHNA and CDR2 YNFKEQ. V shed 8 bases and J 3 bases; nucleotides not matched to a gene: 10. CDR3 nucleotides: TGTGCCAGCTCCGTCGGGACAGGGCATGACACTGAAGCTTTCTTT. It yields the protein CASSVGTGHDTEAFF.

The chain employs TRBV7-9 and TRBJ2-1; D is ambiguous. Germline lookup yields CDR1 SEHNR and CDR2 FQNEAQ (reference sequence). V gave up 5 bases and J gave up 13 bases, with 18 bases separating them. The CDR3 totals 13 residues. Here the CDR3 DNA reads TGTGCCAGCAGCCTCTATGCTCAAGAGACCCAGTTCTTC. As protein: CASSLYAQETQFF.

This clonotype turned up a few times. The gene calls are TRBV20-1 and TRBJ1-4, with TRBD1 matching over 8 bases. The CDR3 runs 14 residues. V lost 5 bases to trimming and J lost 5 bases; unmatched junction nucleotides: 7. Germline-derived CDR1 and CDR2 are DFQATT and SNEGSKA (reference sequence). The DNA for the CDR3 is TGCAGTGCTCCTCGGACAGGGAGGAATGAAAAACTGTTTTTT. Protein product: CSAPRTGRNEKLFF.

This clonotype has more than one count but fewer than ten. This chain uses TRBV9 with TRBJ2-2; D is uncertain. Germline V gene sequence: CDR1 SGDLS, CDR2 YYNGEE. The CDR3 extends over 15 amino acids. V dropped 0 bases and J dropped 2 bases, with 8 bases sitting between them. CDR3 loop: CASSVGLLNTGELFF. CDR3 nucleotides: TGTGCCAGCAGCGTAGGACTTCTTAACACCGGGGAGCTGTTTTTT.

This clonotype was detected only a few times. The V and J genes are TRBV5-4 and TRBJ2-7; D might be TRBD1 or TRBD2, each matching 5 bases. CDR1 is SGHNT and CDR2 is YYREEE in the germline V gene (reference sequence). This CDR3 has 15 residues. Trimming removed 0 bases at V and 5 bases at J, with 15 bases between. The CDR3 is CASSLEGRTDDEQYF. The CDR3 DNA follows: TGTGCCAGCAGCTTGGAGGGACGGACGGACGACGAGCAGTACTTC.

The CDR3 protein is CASLSKNIQYF. CDR3 nucleotide sequence: TGTGCCAGCCTTTCCAAAAACATTCAGTACTTC. The chain employs TRBV28 and TRBJ2-4; no clear D gene. This CDR3 has 11 amino acids. Per germline, CDR1 MDHEN and CDR2 SYDVKM. V was cut by 8 bases and J by 2 bases, with 4 bases left in between.